The present T cell receptor beta chain was sequenced within a study of T cell repertoires in cytomegalovirus infection. Study in general: Both CMV infection and a matching HLA type were indicated by public TCR beta signatures.

CDR1 is SGHNT, CDR2 YYREEE, per germline (reference sequence). Trimming removed 4 bases from V and 4 bases from J; junction bases left unmatched: 4. CDR3 length equals 14 residues. This clonotype was seen a few times. Its antigen is undetermined. Each CDR3 protein gets one entry after TCRdb re-called the reads with MiXCR. The sample has about 330,000 distinct CDR3 sequences, about 35% seen once. Study-wide findings and caveats: Accumulated public TCR beta family frequency recognized individuals carrying CMV together with the relevant HLA. The ex vivo response was dominated by HLA-C-restricted CMV-specific TCR beta clonotypes.

This chain joins TRBV5-4 and TRBJ2-5; 10 nucleotides align to TRBD1. The sample in question was cultured PBMCs, obtained from culture after CMV antigen stimulation. This receptor was taken from a human donor in good health (CMV status not recorded). Some clones in this sample may be carry-over from other donors' samples. In DNA, the CDR3 is TGTGCCAGCAGCCGACAGGGGGCGGCAGAGACCCAGTACTTC. The encoded protein is CASSRQGAAETQYF.